This paragraph reports one T cell receptor (beta chain). V lost 5 bases to trimming and J lost 4 bases; unmatched junction nucleotides: 2. CDR1 and CDR2 from the germline V gene are SNHLY and FYNNEI. The CDR3 sequence is 13 residues long. The data are from a study of blood T cell repertoires in COVID-19. Source study methods: Reference gene primers were amplified, and this amplification served to estimate nucleated cell counts. Clones were read by immunoSEQ multiplex PCR, and TCRdb kept only the in-frame ones, dropping some. The D gene and trimming were derived from the DNA, and the V and J assignments and clone size from that table. In the table there are around 150,000 clones, just over 90% of which are singletons.

Sequencing input: peripheral blood. The V gene is TRBV2, the J gene TRBJ2-7; TRBD2 agrees at 10 bases. This receptor was identified in a woman between 55 and 75 years old with COVID-19, enrolled during active disease. CDR3 bases: TGTGCCAGCAGTAGGACTAGCGGATACGAGCAGTACTTC. This translates into CASSRTSGYEQYF.